The 3 T cell receptor beta chains reported below all come from one sample, sequenced in a study of T cell changes during pregnancy in multiple sclerosis. Assay: immunoSEQ multiplex PCR; the TCRdb copy retains only in-frame clones and omits some. This table holds tens of thousands of clones, around 92% found once. Material: CD4+ T cells from peripheral blood mononuclear cells, obtained after pregnancy. Receptor source: a female donor with multiple sclerosis, enrolled in a pregnancy study.

The chain has TRBV13 and TRBJ2-1; TRBD2 aligns across 9 bases. CDR1 PRHDT and CDR2 FYEKMQ come from the germline V gene (reference sequence). The CDR3 covers 15 residues. Trimming at V came to 5 bases and at J to 2 bases, leaving 4 bases not matched to a gene. CDR3 region: CASSKPSGAYNEQFF. CDR3 nucleotides: TGTGCCAGCAGCAAACCTAGCGGGGCCTACAATGAGCAGTTCTTC.

V and J are TRBV23-1 and TRBJ1-3; TRBD1 agrees at 10 bases. TRBV23-1 is noted as an ORF with a role that remains uncertain. The CDR3 sequence is 18 residues long. Trimming removed 0 bases from V and 4 bases from J; junction bases left unmatched: 9. The DNA for the CDR3 is TGCGCCAGCAGTCAATCCGTCCGGACAGGGGGTTCGGGAAACACCATATATTTT. Translated, it gives CASSQSVRTGGSGNTIYF.

In this sample, this clone turned up a few times. The chain is built from TRBV6-5 and TRBJ1-5; TRBD1 aligns across 8 bases. The junction had 5 bases not matched to a gene; V was cut back by 6 bases and J by 4 bases. This CDR3 spans 14 amino acids. CDR1 is MNHEY, CDR2 SVGAGI, per germline. CDR3: CASSTGQDNQPQHF. DNA of the CDR3: TGTGCCAGCAGCACGGGACAGGATAATCAGCCCCAGCATTTT.